Each of the 15 T cell receptor beta chains below was sequenced from the same sample in a study of T cell clones after liver transplantation (dated by TCRdb to between 2018 and 2021). The library came from the immunoSEQ multiplex PCR assay. The clones in this table, taken by TCRdb from immuneACCESS, are in-frame only. Not every clone is retained; where verified, under half of the shortfall comes from an unresolved V gene, and the cause of the rest is unknown. The sample table shows about 80,000 clones, and 80% to 85% are seen once. Together, the top ten hold less than 0.6% of the sample. The specimen was CD4+ T cells from blood, collected approximately 45 months after liver transplant. Receptors originate from a human patient who received a liver transplant. Some T cells seen after a transplant may have their origin in the graft donor.

This clone showed up just once. The chain is built from TRBV28 and TRBJ2-6; D tentatively fits TRBD1 or TRBD2 (5 bases each). Germline lookup yields CDR1 MDHEN and CDR2 SYDVKM. Trimming cost V 2 bases and J 0 bases, with 14 bases left between them. This CDR3 has 18 residues. The CDR3 spells CASSLGGDQSSGANVLTF. CDR3 in DNA: TGTGCCAGCAGTTTAGGGGGTGACCAGAGCTCTGGGGCCAACGTCCTGACTTTC.

The J gene is TRBJ1-3, the V gene TRBV11-2, with TRBD1 matching over 9 bases. Germline CDR1 SGHAT, CDR2 FQNNGV. The V gene end was trimmed by 4 bases and the J gene end by 0 bases; junction bases not matched to a gene: 7. The CDR3 sequence is 17 residues long. The chain's CDR3 is CASSSWTGALSGNTIYF. CDR3 DNA: TGTGCCAGCAGCTCCTGGACAGGGGCCCTCTCTGGAAACACCATATATTTT.

The V and J genes are TRBV7-9 and TRBJ1-1, with D perhaps matching TRBD1 (5 bases). Trimming pared 5 bases from V and 11 bases from J, leaving 15 bases between. The germline V gene encodes CDR1 SEHNR and CDR2 FQNEAQ (reference sequence). This CDR3 is built from 12 residues. Here the CDR3 DNA reads TGTGCCAGCAGCCCCAGGGAGGCGGACGCTTTCTTT. It encodes CASSPREADAFF.

The rearrangement uses TRBV12-5 and TRBJ2-7; 9 positions agree with TRBD1. V lost 7 bases to trimming and J lost 5 bases; unmatched junction nucleotides: 9. From germline, CDR1 is LGHNT and CDR2 FRNRAP. CDR3 length equals 14 residues. CDR3 sequence: CASALGQGSNEQYF. DNA for the CDR3: TGTGCTAGTGCCCTGGGACAGGGTAGCAACGAGCAGTACTTC.

J is TRBJ2-6 and V is TRBV28; no firm D call. This CDR3 has 15 residues. Germline-derived CDR1 and CDR2 are MDHEN and SYDVKM. Trimming stripped 4 bases from V and 0 bases from J, with 7 bases between. This CDR3 reads CASSYVGSGANVLTF. CDR3 nucleotides: TGTGCCAGCAGTTATGTTGGCTCTGGGGCCAACGTCCTGACTTTC.

CDR3 residues: CASSRLENTGELFF. The CDR3 DNA sequence: TGCGCCAGCAGCAGACTCGAAAACACCGGGGAGCTGTTTTTT. V is TRBV5-1 and J is TRBJ2-2; D is undetermined. This CDR3 comprises 14 residues. The V and J ends lost 4 bases and 2 bases respectively, with 9 bases between them. Germline V gene sequence: CDR1 SGHRS, CDR2 YFSETQ.

The gene calls are TRBV5-1 and TRBJ1-2, with TRBD1 as a possible D gene (6 bases). Germline V gives CDR1 SGHRS, CDR2 YFSETQ. Trimming took off 1 base at V and 8 bases at J, with 15 bases between the two ends. The CDR3 covers 14 residues. CDR3 coding DNA: TGCGCCAGCAGCTTGATTGTGGGGGCCAGGGGCTACACCTTC. Translating it yields CASSLIVGARGYTF.

The CDR3 is CASSEALGFNEQYF. As DNA, the CDR3 is TGTGCCAGCAGTGAAGCGCTGGGGTTCAACGAGCAGTACTTC. This chain uses TRBV6-1 with TRBJ2-7; D gene unclear. The CDR3 runs 14 residues. Trimming removed 0 bases from V and 5 bases from J, with 11 bases in between. CDR1 is MNHNS, CDR2 SASEGT, per germline.

The chain recombines TRBV27 with TRBJ2-7, with no clear D. Germline values: CDR1 MNHEY, CDR2 SMNVEV (reference sequence). The CDR3 has 13 residues. Deletions cut 0 bases from V and 4 bases from J, with 7 bases between. The CDR3 spells CASSLSDVYEQYF. The CDR3 DNA reads as TGTGCCAGCAGTTTATCGGACGTATACGAGCAGTACTTC.

The chain links TRBV9 to TRBJ2-5, with 10 bases identical to TRBD2. The CDR3 sequence is 16 residues long. V was clipped by 1 base and J by 2 bases; unmatched bases: 5. Germline CDR1 SGDLS, CDR2 YYNGEE. DNA of the CDR3: TGTGCCAGCAGCGTAATGAGCGGGGGGGCACAAGAGACCCAGTACTTC. Its protein is CASSVMSGGAQETQYF.

Note on this clone: This clone may be a read error of a much larger clone one base away. Other DNA sequences in this specimen translate into the identical CDR3. This chain connects TRBV2 to TRBJ1-1; D might be TRBD1 (6 bases). The V end lost 4 bases, the J end lost 5 bases, and 11 bases lay between the germline ends. This CDR3 region has 13 residues. In germline, CDR1 is SNHLY, CDR2 FYNNEI. DNA of the CDR3: TGTGCCAGCAGTGCGGGGGCCGGGACTGAAGCTTTCTTT. As protein: CASSAGAGTEAFF.

This chain connects TRBV5-8 to TRBJ1-5, with D possibly matching TRBD1 (5 bases). V was cut by 1 base and J by 6 bases, with 8 bases left in between. This CDR3 contains 13 residues. Germline CDR1 reads SGHTS; CDR2 reads YDEGEE. The CDR3: CASSLIGAQPQHF. The CDR3 bases are TGTGCCAGCAGCTTGATAGGGGCTCAGCCCCAGCATTTT.

The chain links TRBV11-2 to TRBJ2-7; no firm D call. The V end lost 3 bases, the J end lost 0 bases, and 3 bases lay between the germline ends. CDR1 is SGHAT, CDR2 FQNNGV, per germline. The CDR3 covers 12 residues. This CDR3 is CASSFSSYEQYF. CDR3 sequence (DNA): TGTGCCAGCAGCTTTAGCTCCTACGAGCAGTACTTC.

V usage is TRBV5-1 and J usage is TRBJ2-7; the D is unclear. The V gene's germline CDR1 is SGHRS and CDR2 YFSETQ. With 4 bases removed from V and 5 bases from J, the gap between germline ends came to 13 bases. CDR3 length: 13 residues. The CDR3 DNA sequence: TGCGCCAGCAGCACCAGGACCGACAACGAGCAGTACTTC. Translated: CASSTRTDNEQYF.

The J gene is TRBJ2-7, the V gene TRBV13; 8 bases line up with TRBD1. V was clipped by 5 bases and J by 4 bases; unmatched bases: 7. The CDR3 length is 14 residues. Germline lookup yields CDR1 PRHDT and CDR2 FYEKMQ (reference sequence). CDR3 in DNA: TGTGCCAGCAGCGCCGACAGGGGACGGTACGAGCAGTACTTC. As protein: CASSADRGRYEQYF.